One and the same sample provided the 24 T cell receptor beta chains below, sequenced in a study of blood T cells in healthy people across ages. A J-beta primer mix and a sample-barcoded 5' primer were used in a second PCR of about 7 to 12 cycles. MiXCR, run by TCRdb on the 5' RACE reads, gives a single entry per CDR3 protein. The sample shows about 620,000 distinct CDR3 sequences, under 25% of them seen only once. Sequenced sample: blood. These receptors were collected from an older man in good health.

CDR3 nucleotides: TGTGCCAGCAGTTTAAGGCTAGCGGGAGGGCGATTCAGGGACATTCAGTACTTC. Protein product: CASSLRLAGGRFRDIQYF. The chain couples TRBV12-3 or TRBV12-4 to TRBJ2-4; 12 bases are a match to TRBD2. This CDR3 spans 18 amino acids. Trimming took 2 bases from V and 8 from J; bases not matched to a gene: 13.

The CDR3 spells CASSGARDGGELFF. The CDR3 DNA reads TGCGCCAGCAGCGGGGCCAGGGATGGCGGGGAGCTGTTTTTT. The rearrangement joins TRBV5-1 to TRBJ2-2, with D tentatively TRBD1 (5 bases). The germline V gene has CDR1 SGHRS and CDR2 YFSETQ. V was shortened by 4 bases and J by 7 bases, with 14 bases between the two germline ends. This CDR3 contains 14 residues.

In this sample, this clonotype turned up a few times. The chain is built from TRBV19 and TRBJ2-5, with D perhaps matching TRBD2 (6 bases). The end of the DNA aligns better with TRBJ2-1, so the J call may be wrong. The CDR3 contains 12 residues. Germline V gene sequence: CDR1 LNHDA, CDR2 SQIVND (reference sequence). Here the CDR3 DNA reads TGTGCCAGTAGTGACGGGAGTGGGTGGCAGTTCTTC. It specifies CASSDGSGWQFF.

V usage is TRBV5-1 and J usage is TRBJ2-3; no firm D call. V lost 0 bases and J 0 bases, leaving 8 bases between the germline ends. The CDR3 runs to 15 residues. Germline V CDR1 and CDR2: SGHRS, YFSETQ. The CDR3 spells CASSLGVKSTDTQYF. In DNA, the CDR3 is TGCGCCAGCAGCTTGGGGGTGAAAAGCACAGATACGCAGTATTTT.

The DNA for the CDR3 is TGCAGCATTGGGGCAAAAAAGGGGACAGGAGACGGGGAGACCCAGTACTTC. Translating gives CSIGAKKGTGDGETQYF. This chain joins TRBV29-1 and TRBJ2-5, with 8 bases identical to TRBD1. This CDR3 region has 17 residues. Germline V CDR1 and CDR2: SQVTM, ANQGSEA. Trimming cost V 8 bases and J 5 bases; bases outside gene matches: 22.

DNA for the CDR3: TGTGCCAGCAGCTTATCGGTCAGAGACTACGAGCAGTACTTC. This gives the protein CASSLSVRDYEQYF. The chain couples TRBV7-2 to TRBJ2-7; D unclear. CDR1 and CDR2 from the germline V gene are SGHTA and FQGNSA. The V and J ends lost 2 bases and 3 bases respectively, with 11 bases between them. CDR3 size: 14 residues. Full variable domain (rest looked up from reference TRBV7-2 and TRBJ2-7): GAGVSQSPSNKVTEKGKDVELRCDPISGHTALYWYRQSLGQGLEFLIYFQGNSAPDKSGLPSDRFSAERTGGSVSTLTIQRTQQEDSAVYLCASSLSVRDYEQYFGPGTRLTVT.

The chain joins TRBV12-3 or TRBV12-4 to TRBJ2-3; TRBD2 might be the D (5 bases). The CDR3 runs 13 residues. Trimming cost V 6 bases and J 6 bases, with 13 bases left between them. The CDR3 reads CASRRGSADTQYF. CDR3 DNA sequence: TGTGCCAGCAGACGTGGGAGTGCGGATACGCAGTATTTT.

This clonotype was observed at least ten times. The chain carries TRBV5-1 and TRBJ2-5; 7 nucleotides line up with TRBD1. Matching the DNA end better, TRBJ2-7 makes the J call doubtful. This CDR3 is 13 amino acids long. The V gene's germline CDR1 is SGHRS and CDR2 YFSETQ. The DNA for the CDR3 is TGCGCCAGCAGCCCGGGACAGAGCCGCGAGCAGTACTTC. Translated, it gives CASSPGQSREQYF.

Details on this clonotype: A much bigger clone sits one base away, suggesting this may be a read error. The V and J genes are TRBV27 and TRBJ2-5; weak D call: TRBD2 (5 bases). This CDR3 has 12 residues. CDR1 is MNHEY, CDR2 SMNVEV, per germline (reference sequence). CDR3 nucleotide sequence: TGTGCCAGCACGGCGCTAGCAGAGACCCGGTACTTC. Translated: CASTALAETRYF.

The V gene is TRBV29-1, the J gene TRBJ2-3; a weak D match, TRBD1 (5 bases). CDR1 SQVTM and CDR2 ANQGSEA come from the germline V gene. V lost 6 bases, J lost 0 bases, and 7 bases lay in between. The CDR3 is made up of 12 amino acids. CDR3 region: CSVQASTDTQYF. The CDR3 DNA reads as TGCAGCGTACAGGCTAGCACAGATACGCAGTATTTT.

This clonotype has just a few counts. The gene calls are TRBV20-1 and TRBJ1-2; possibly TRBD1 for D (5 bases). In germline, CDR1 is DFQATT, CDR2 SNEGSKA (reference sequence). The CDR3 is 13 residues long. The V end lost 3 bases, the J end lost 8 bases, and 16 bases lay between the germline ends. The CDR3 loop is CSASLSGRDGYTF. The CDR3 DNA reads as TGCAGTGCTAGTTTAAGTGGTAGGGACGGCTACACCTTC.

The V and J genes are TRBV28 and TRBJ2-5; no clear D. The J call is in doubt because the DNA end fits TRBJ2-7 better. Germline V CDR1 and CDR2: MDHEN, SYDVKM. This CDR3 has 16 residues. CDR3 amino acids: CASSPPSGPAFYEQYF. As DNA, the CDR3 is TGTGCCAGCAGTCCTCCGTCGGGCCCTGCCTTCTACGAGCAGTACTTC.

The chain carries TRBV5-1 and TRBJ2-7, with TRBD2 as a possible D gene (5 bases). V was clipped by 4 bases and J by 0 bases, with 14 bases between them. Germline CDR1 is SGHRS and CDR2 is YFSETQ. The CDR3 consists of 15 residues. The CDR3: CASSPVTRSSYEQYF. In DNA, the CDR3 is TGCGCCAGCAGCCCCGTCACTAGAAGCTCCTACGAGCAGTACTTC.

This clonotype turned up a few times. The J gene is TRBJ2-7, the V gene TRBV3-1; 13 nucleotides match TRBD2. There are 18 residues in the CDR3. The germline CDR1 and CDR2 sequences are LGHDT and YNNKEL (reference sequence). Unmatched junction bases numbered 11, after V lost 0 bases and J lost 6 bases. The CDR3: CASSQDALAGGPRSEQYF. Written as DNA, the CDR3 is TGTGCCAGCAGCCAAGATGCACTAGCGGGAGGGCCTCGGAGCGAGCAGTACTTC.

This clonotype was counted only a few times. The chain links TRBV20-1 to TRBJ2-1; 8 bases fit TRBD2. V was pared by 6 bases and J by 6 bases, with 7 bases of the junction left unmatched. Germline V gene lookup returns CDR1 DFQATT and CDR2 SNEGSKA (reference sequence). The CDR3 loop spans 13 amino acids. CDR3 in amino acids: CSAPGLVGNEQFF. The CDR3, as DNA: TGCAGTGCGCCGGGACTAGTTGGCAATGAGCAGTTCTTC.

This clonotype has more than one count but fewer than ten. This chain joins TRBV7-2 and TRBJ2-7; a weak D match, TRBD2 (6 bases). Germline V gene lookup returns CDR1 SGHTA and CDR2 FQGNSA. This CDR3 is built from 14 residues. Trimming pared 4 bases from V and 2 bases from J, leaving 12 bases between. The CDR3, as DNA: TGTGCCAGCAGCTCAGTAGCGGCCGCCTACGAGCAGTACTTC. This sequence encodes CASSSVAAAYEQYF.

This clonotype was observed a few times. V gene TRBV9 combines with J gene TRBJ2-5, with 11 bases matching TRBD1. The last part of the DNA fits TRBJ2-1 better; the J call may be wrong. The CDR3 contains 16 residues. Germline CDR1 and CDR2: SGDLS and YYNGEE. This CDR3 is CASSARTGGGYNEQFF. DNA for the CDR3: TGTGCCAGCAGCGCCAGGACAGGGGGCGGGTACAATGAGCAGTTCTTC.

This clonotype occurred a few times. The chain recombines TRBV6-5 with TRBJ1-4; 7 bases align to TRBD1. The junction had 10 bases not matched to a gene; V was cut back by 10 bases and J by 8 bases. In germline, CDR1 is MNHEY, CDR2 SVGAGI. CDR3 length: 13 amino acids. The CDR3 DNA reads as TGTGCCACTACTCGGAGGGGGCACGAAAAACTGTTTTTT. Translating it yields CATTRRGHEKLFF.

This clonotype turned up a few times. The chain carries TRBV28 and TRBJ2-5; TRBD2 matches 7 bases. The J call is doubtful: the DNA matches TRBJ2-1 better. CDR3 length equals 15 residues. Germline values: CDR1 MDHEN, CDR2 SYDVKM. In nucleotides, the CDR3 is TGTGCCAGCAGTTTTAGCGCGGGAGCTGGGAATGAGCAGTTCTTC. It codes for CASSFSAGAGNEQFF.

The chain couples TRBV3-1 to TRBJ1-5; 8 positions match TRBD1. CDR3 length equals 15 residues. Germline CDR1 reads LGHDT; CDR2 reads YNNKEL (reference sequence). J was trimmed by 0 bases and V by 4 bases; bases with no gene match: 2. The CDR3 spells CASSPTGDSNQPQHF. For the CDR3, the DNA is TGTGCCAGCAGCCCGACAGGGGATAGCAATCAGCCCCAGCATTTT.

This clonotype was seen a few times. The rearrangement joins TRBV19 to TRBJ2-2; D gene unclear. The CDR3 runs 13 residues. The germline gives CDR1 LNHDA, CDR2 SQIVND (reference sequence). The ends were cut back, 5 bases at V and 6 bases at J, with 10 bases in the middle. CDR3 residues: CASSLHYSGELFF. The CDR3 DNA sequence: TGTGCCAGTAGTCTTCACTACTCCGGGGAGCTGTTTTTT.

The chain couples TRBV20-1 to TRBJ1-1, with 10 bases matching TRBD1. CDR3 length: 13 residues. V shed 6 bases, J shed 5 bases, and the junction held 6 bases outside the gene matches. Germline values: CDR1 DFQATT, CDR2 SNEGSKA (reference sequence). CDR3 in amino acids: CSAPGQGRTEAFF. The CDR3 coding sequence is TGCAGTGCGCCGGGACAGGGGAGGACTGAAGCTTTCTTT.

This clonotype was counted between two and nine times. The rearrangement uses TRBV3-1 and TRBJ2-3; 13 bases align to TRBD2. In germline, CDR1 is LGHDT, CDR2 YNNKEL (reference sequence). The V segment lost 5 bases and the J segment 9 bases; nucleotides outside the gene matches: 5. The CDR3 runs to 14 residues. The CDR3 here is CASSIRTSGRTQYF. The DNA of the CDR3 is TGTGCCAGCAGCATCCGGACTAGCGGGAGAACGCAGTATTTT.

This clonotype was observed a few times. The V call is TRBV29-1, the J call TRBJ2-7; 11 positions match TRBD2. From germline, CDR1 is SQVTM and CDR2 ANQGSEA. The CDR3 loop spans 15 amino acids. The V and J ends lost 7 bases and 7 bases, in that order; junction bases with no gene match: 15. This chain's CDR3 is CSARGTSGSINEQYF. In DNA form, the CDR3 reads TGCAGCGCCAGGGGCACTAGCGGGAGTATCAATGAGCAGTACTTC.